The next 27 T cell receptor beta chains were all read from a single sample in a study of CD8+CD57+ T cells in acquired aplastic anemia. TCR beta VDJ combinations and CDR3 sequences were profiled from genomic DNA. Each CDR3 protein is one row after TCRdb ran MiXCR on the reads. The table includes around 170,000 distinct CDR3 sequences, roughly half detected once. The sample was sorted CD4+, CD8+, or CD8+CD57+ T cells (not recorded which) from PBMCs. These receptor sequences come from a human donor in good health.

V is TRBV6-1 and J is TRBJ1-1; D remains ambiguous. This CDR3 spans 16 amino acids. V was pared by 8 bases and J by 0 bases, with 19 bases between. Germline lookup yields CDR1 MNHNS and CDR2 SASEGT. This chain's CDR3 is CASLRNRRVMNTEAFF. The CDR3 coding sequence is TGTGCCAGCTTACGTAACCGAAGGGTCATGAACACTGAAGCTTTCTTT.

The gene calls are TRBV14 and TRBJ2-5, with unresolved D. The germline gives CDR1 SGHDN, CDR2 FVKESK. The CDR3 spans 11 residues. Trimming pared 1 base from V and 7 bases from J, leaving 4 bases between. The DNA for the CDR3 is TGTGCCAGCAGCCAAGCAGGGACCCAGTACTTC. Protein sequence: CASSQAGTQYF.

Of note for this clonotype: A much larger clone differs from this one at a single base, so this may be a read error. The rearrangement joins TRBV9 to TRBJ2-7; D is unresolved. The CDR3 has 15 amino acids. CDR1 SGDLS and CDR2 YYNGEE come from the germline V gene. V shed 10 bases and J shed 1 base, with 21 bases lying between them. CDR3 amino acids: CAGWLTQSHSYEQYF. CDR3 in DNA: TGTGCCGGGTGGCTAACTCAAAGCCATTCCTACGAGCAGTACTTC.

The CDR3 loop reads CASSQEVDYNSPLHF. The CDR3 DNA reads TGTGCCAGCAGCCAAGAGGTAGATTATAATTCACCCCTCCACTTT. The J gene is TRBJ1-6, the V gene TRBV4-2; no reliable D call. The CDR3 length is 15 residues. Trimming pared 0 bases from V and 4 bases from J, leaving 7 bases between. Germline CDR1 and CDR2: LGHNA and YNFKEQ.

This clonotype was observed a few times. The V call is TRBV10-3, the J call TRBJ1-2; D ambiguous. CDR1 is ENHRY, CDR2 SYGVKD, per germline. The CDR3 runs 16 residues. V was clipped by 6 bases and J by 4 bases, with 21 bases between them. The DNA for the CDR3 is TGTGCCATCAGCAACCCTCACCAGGAGGGCAGCTATGGCTACACCTTC. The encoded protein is CAISNPHQEGSYGYTF.

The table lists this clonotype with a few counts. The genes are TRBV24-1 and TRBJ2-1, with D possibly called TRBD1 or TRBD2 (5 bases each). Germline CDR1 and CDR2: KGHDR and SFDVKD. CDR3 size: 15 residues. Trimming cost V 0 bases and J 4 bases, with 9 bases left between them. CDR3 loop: CATSDLRDPYNEQFF. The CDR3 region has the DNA TGTGCCACCAGTGATTTGAGGGACCCATACAATGAGCAGTTCTTC.

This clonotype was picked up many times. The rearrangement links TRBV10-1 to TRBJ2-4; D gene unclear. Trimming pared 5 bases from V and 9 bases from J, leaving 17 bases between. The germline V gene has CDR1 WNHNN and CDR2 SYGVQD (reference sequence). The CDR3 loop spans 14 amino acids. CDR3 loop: CASSTGRSKGIQYF. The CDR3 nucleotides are TGCGCCAGCAGTACCGGAAGAAGCAAGGGCATTCAGTACTTC.

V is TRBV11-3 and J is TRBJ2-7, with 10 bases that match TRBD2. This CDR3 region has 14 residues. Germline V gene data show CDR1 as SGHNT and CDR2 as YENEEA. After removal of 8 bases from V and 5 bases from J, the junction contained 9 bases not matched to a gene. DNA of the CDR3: TGTGCCAGCGCGCCGGGAGCGGGAGGGGACGAGCAGTACTTC. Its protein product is CASAPGAGGDEQYF.

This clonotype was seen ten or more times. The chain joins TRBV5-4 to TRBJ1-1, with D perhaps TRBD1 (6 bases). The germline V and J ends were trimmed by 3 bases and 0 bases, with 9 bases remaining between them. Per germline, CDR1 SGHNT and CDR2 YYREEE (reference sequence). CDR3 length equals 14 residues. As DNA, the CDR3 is TGTGCCAGCAGCTACGGACAGATGAACACTGAAGCTTTCTTT. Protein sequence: CASSYGQMNTEAFF.

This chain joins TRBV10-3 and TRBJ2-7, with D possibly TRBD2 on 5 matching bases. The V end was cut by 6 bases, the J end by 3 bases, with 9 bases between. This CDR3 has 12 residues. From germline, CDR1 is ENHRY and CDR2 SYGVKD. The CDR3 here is CAIRGSSYEQYF. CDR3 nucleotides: TGTGCCATCAGGGGGAGCAGCTACGAGCAGTACTTC.

The CDR3 sequence: CSARGQKDTEAFF. The CDR3 nucleotides are TGCAGTGCTAGAGGTCAGAAAGACACTGAAGCTTTCTTT. The chain uses TRBV20-1 and TRBJ1-1; D ambiguous. Per germline, CDR1 DFQATT and CDR2 SNEGSKA (reference sequence). The V end lost 1 base, the J end lost 3 bases, and 9 bases lay between the germline ends. The CDR3 has 13 amino acids.

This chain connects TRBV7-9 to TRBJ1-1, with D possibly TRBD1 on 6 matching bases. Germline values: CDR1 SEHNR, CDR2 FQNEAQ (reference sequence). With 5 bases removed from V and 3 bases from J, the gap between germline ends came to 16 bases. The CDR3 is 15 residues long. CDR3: CASSGGQRRYTEAFF. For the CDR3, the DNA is TGTGCCAGCAGCGGCGGACAGAGAAGGTACACTGAAGCTTTCTTT.

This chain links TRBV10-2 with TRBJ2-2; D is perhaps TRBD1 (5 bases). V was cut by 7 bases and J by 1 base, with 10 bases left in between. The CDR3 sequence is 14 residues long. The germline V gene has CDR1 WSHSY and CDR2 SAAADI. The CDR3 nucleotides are TGCGCCAGCACGGGCCAGGGGAACACCGGGGAGCTGTTTTTT. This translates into CASTGQGNTGELFF.

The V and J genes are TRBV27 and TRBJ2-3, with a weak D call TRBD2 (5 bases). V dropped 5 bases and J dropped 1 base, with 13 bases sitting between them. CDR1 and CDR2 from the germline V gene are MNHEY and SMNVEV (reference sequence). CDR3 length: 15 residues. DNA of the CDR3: TGTGCCAGCAGTGGCCTAGCTGTGGGCACAGATACGCAGTATTTT. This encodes CASSGLAVGTDTQYF.

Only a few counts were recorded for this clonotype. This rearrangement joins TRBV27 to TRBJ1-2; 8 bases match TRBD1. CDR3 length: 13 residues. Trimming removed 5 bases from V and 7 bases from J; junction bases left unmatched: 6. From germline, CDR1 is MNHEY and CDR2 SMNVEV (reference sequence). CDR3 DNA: TGTGCCAGCAGTGCTCAGGGGGCGGGTGGCTACACCTTC. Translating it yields CASSAQGAGGYTF.

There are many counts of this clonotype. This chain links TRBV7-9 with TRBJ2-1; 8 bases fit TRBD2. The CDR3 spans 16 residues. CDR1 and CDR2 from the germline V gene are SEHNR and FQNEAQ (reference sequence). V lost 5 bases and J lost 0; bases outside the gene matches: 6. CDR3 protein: CASSRGGESSYNEQFF. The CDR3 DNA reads TGTGCCAGCAGCCGGGGGGGCGAGAGCTCCTACAATGAGCAGTTCTTC.

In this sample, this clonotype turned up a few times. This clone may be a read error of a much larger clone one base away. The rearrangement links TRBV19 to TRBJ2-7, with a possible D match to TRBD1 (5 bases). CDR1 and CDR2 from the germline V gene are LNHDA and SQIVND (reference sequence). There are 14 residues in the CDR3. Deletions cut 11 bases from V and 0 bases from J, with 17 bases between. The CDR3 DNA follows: TGTGCCGGTACCCCGACAGACCTCTCCTACGAGCAGTACTTC. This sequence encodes CAGTPTDLSYEQYF.

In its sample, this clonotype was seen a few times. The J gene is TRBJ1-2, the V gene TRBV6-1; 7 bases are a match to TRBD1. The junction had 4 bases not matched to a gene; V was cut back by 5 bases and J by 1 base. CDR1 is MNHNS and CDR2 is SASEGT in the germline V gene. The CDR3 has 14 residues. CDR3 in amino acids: CASSLDRFNYGYTF. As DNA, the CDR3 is TGTGCCAGCAGTCTGGACAGGTTTAACTATGGCTACACCTTC.

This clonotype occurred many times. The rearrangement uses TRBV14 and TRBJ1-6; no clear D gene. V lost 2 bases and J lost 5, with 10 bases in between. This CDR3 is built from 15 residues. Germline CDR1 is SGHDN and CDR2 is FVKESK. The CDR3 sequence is CASSQSLRHNSPLHF. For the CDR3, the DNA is TGTGCCAGCAGCCAATCCCTGCGGCATAATTCACCCCTCCACTTT. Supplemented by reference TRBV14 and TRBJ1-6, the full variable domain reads EAGVTQFPSHSVIEKGQTVTLRCDPISGHDNLYWYRRVMGKEIKFLLHFVKESKQDESGMPNNRFLAERTGGTYSTLKVQPAELEDSGVYFCASSQSLRHNSPLHFGNGTRLTVT.

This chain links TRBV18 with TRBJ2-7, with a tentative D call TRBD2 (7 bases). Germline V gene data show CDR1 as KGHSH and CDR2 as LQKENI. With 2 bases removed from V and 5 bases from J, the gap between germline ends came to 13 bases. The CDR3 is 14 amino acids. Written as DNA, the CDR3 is TGTGCCAGCTCACCAACAGGCGGGGGCGACGAGCAGTACTTC. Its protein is CASSPTGGGDEQYF.

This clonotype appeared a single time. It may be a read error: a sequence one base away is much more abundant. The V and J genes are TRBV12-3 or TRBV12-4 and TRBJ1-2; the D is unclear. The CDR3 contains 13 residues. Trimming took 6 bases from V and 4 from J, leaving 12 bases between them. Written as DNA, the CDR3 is TGTGCCAGCAGCCAGGCGAAGTTCTATGGCTACACCTTC. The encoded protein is CASSQAKFYGYTF.

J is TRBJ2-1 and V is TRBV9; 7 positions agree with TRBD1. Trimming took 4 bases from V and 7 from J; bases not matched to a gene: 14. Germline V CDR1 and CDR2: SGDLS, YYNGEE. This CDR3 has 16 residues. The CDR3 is CASSSRGDSRTNEQFF. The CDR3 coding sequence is TGTGCCAGCAGCTCTAGAGGGGACAGTCGTACGAATGAGCAGTTCTTC.

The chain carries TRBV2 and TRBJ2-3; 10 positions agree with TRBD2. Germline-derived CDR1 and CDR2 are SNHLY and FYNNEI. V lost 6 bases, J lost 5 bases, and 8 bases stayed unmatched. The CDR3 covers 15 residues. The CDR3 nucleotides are TGTGCCAGCAGCTACCGGGGACTAGCGTTAGATACGCAGTATTTT. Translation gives CASSYRGLALDTQYF.

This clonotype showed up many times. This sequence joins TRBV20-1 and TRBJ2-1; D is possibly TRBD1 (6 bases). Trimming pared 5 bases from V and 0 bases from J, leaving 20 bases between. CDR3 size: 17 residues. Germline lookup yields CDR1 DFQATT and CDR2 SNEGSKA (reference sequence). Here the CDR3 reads CSALPRQGWSSYNEQFF. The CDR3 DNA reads TGCAGTGCTCTCCCCCGCCAGGGGTGGAGCTCCTACAATGAGCAGTTCTTC.

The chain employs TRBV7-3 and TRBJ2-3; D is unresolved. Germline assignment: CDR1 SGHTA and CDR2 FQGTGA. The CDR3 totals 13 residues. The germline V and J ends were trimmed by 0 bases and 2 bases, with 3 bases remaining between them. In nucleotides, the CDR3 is TGTGCCAGCAGCTTAACTATCACAGATACGCAGTATTTT. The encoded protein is CASSLTITDTQYF.

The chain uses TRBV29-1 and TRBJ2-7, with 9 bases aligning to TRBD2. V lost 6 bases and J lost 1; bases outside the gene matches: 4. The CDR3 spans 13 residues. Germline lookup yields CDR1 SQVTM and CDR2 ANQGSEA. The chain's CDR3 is CSVRLAASYEQYF. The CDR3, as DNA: TGCAGCGTGAGACTAGCGGCATCCTACGAGCAGTACTTC.

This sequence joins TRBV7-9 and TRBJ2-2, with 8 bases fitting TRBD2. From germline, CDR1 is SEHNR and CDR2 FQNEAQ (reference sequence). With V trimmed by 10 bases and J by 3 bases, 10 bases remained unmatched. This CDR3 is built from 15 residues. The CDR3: CAIKPLADYTGELFF. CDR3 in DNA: TGTGCCATCAAACCACTAGCGGATTACACCGGGGAGCTGTTTTTT.